This passage covers 11 T cell receptor beta chains from one sample sequenced in a study of identical twins. Each CDR3 protein gets one entry after TCRdb re-called the 5' RACE reads with MiXCR. The data contain 450,000 or so distinct CDR3 sequences, less than 25% of them singletons. These same records also appear under a second study, on T cells expressing NK-cell markers.

Sequenced: CD4+ T cells sorted from blood. These receptors were taken from a young woman in good health.

This clonotype was seen only a few times. This chain's CDR3 is CASSVGTGGLSEQFF. CDR3 coding DNA: TGTGCCAGCAGCGTCGGGACAGGGGGCTTGAGTGAGCAGTTCTTC. This sequence joins TRBV9 and TRBJ2-1, with 12 nucleotides matching TRBD1. The CDR3 runs to 15 residues. V trimming: 2 bases; J trimming: 9 bases; junction bases outside the gene matches: 6. Germline V gene lookup returns CDR1 SGDLS and CDR2 YYNGEE.

The V gene is TRBV12-3 or TRBV12-4, the J gene TRBJ2-1, with D perhaps matching TRBD1 or TRBD2 (5 bases each). The CDR3 consists of 13 residues. V was clipped by 11 bases and J by 4 bases, with 15 bases between them. CDR3 loop: CAATGTDYNEQFF. In DNA, the CDR3 is TGTGCCGCAACCGGGACGGATTACAATGAGCAGTTCTTC.

This chain uses TRBV7-2 with TRBJ2-7; perhaps TRBD2 as D (5 bases). The V and J ends lost 3 bases and 4 bases respectively, with 10 bases between them. This CDR3 region has 13 residues. Germline loops: CDR1 SGHTA, CDR2 FQGNSA. CDR3 in DNA: TGTGCCAGCAGCTTCACTAGTATTTACGAGCAGTACTTC. As protein: CASSFTSIYEQYF.

This clonotype has only a few counts. The chain couples TRBV12-3 or TRBV12-4 to TRBJ2-7, with TRBD2 matching over 10 bases. The CDR3 is 14 amino acids. The J segment lost 4 bases and the V segment lost 5 bases, leaving 5 bases of the junction unmatched. This CDR3 is CASSLSGRFYEQYF. CDR3 sequence (DNA): TGTGCCAGCAGTCTTAGCGGGAGGTTTTACGAGCAGTACTTC.

This clonotype showed up just a few times. This sequence joins TRBV24-1 and TRBJ1-3; no firm D call. The V end was cut by 0 bases, the J end by 7 bases, with 3 bases between. In germline, CDR1 is KGHDR, CDR2 SFDVKD. The CDR3 consists of 12 residues. This chain's CDR3 is CATSDLGNTIYF. The CDR3 DNA is TGTGCCACCAGTGATTTGGGGAACACCATATATTTT.

This clonotype was observed a few times. The genes are TRBV29-1 and TRBJ1-1; D is ambiguous. The CDR3 has 13 amino acids. V was clipped by 7 bases and J by 3 bases, with 15 bases between them. Germline V CDR1 and CDR2: SQVTM, ANQGSEA. The CDR3 loop is CSATTDLDTEAFF. CDR3 DNA sequence: TGCAGCGCGACTACAGATCTGGACACTGAAGCTTTCTTT.

J is TRBJ2-1 and V is TRBV11-3; a weak D match, TRBD2 (7 bases). From germline, CDR1 is SGHNT and CDR2 YENEEA. The V end lost 8 bases, the J end lost 10 bases, and 21 bases lay between the germline ends. The CDR3 is 14 residues long. The CDR3 sequence: CASRYRGGASEQFF. The CDR3 DNA sequence: TGTGCCAGCCGCTATCGAGGGGGGGCAAGCGAGCAGTTCTTC.

This clonotype was found once. The rearrangement joins TRBV20-1 to TRBJ2-7; TRBD2 agrees at 8 bases. V lost 5 bases, J lost 3 bases, and 15 bases stayed unmatched. The germline gives CDR1 DFQATT, CDR2 SNEGSKA (reference sequence). This CDR3 spans 16 amino acids. The CDR3 bases are TGCAGTGCTCCCGTATCTAGCGGGTCTAAGGGCTACGAGCAGTACTTC. Its protein is CSAPVSSGSKGYEQYF.

This sequence joins TRBV2 and TRBJ1-2, with 10 bases identical to TRBD1. V was clipped by 3 bases and J by 7 bases; unmatched bases: 2. The CDR3 length is 13 residues. Germline V gene lookup returns CDR1 SNHLY and CDR2 FYNNEI. This chain's CDR3 is CASSDWTGGGYTF. In nucleotides, the CDR3 is TGTGCCAGCAGTGACTGGACAGGGGGTGGCTACACCTTC.

The genes are TRBV6-5 and TRBJ2-3; 8 nucleotides agree with TRBD2. V lost 3 bases to trimming and J lost 4 bases; unmatched junction nucleotides: 6. The germline CDR1 and CDR2 sequences are MNHEY and SVGAGI. CDR3 size: 15 residues. This chain's CDR3 is CASSYRGGPADTQYF. CDR3 bases: TGTGCCAGCAGTTATCGGGGGGGGCCCGCAGATACGCAGTATTTT.

The CDR3 bases are TGTGCCAGCAGCTTAGCTCCGGGACCCAAAAGACAGTTCTTC. Its translation is CASSLAPGPKRQFF. V usage is TRBV11-2 and J usage is TRBJ2-1; D could derive from TRBD1 or TRBD2 (5 bases each). The germline CDR1 and CDR2 sequences are SGHAT and FQNNGV. CDR3 length: 14 residues. V lost 1 base and J lost 13, with 17 bases in between.